The 25 T cell receptor beta chains reported below all come from one sample, sequenced in a study of T cells in Graves' hyperthyroidism and ophthalmopathy. Amplification of TCR beta CDR3 regions used RNA as the template. When the TCR CDR3 underwent first-round RT-PCR, the HTBI primer set was used. TCRdb called the multiplex PCR reads again in MiXCR, with one record for every CDR3 protein. This table has 300,000 to 350,000 distinct CDR3 sequences, over 15% appearing once. Sequenced: blood. These receptors all stem from a woman aged 40 to 50 with Graves' ophthalmopathy.

The table lists this clonotype with many counts. The rearrangement joins TRBV6-2 or TRBV6-3 to TRBJ2-2, with 8 bases identical to TRBD2. Germline CDR1 reads MNHEY; CDR2 reads SVGEGT. This CDR3 comprises 14 residues. J gave up 1 base and V 9 bases, and 4 bases lay outside the gene matches. CDR3 protein: CASTGLENTGELFF. The CDR3 DNA reads as TGTGCCAGTACGGGACTAGAGAACACCGGGGAGCTGTTTTTT.

This clonotype was recorded at least ten times. The chain couples TRBV7-9 to TRBJ2-5; TRBD2 matches at 7 bases. V lost 4 bases and J lost 0; bases outside the gene matches: 5. Germline loops: CDR1 SEHNR, CDR2 FQNEAQ (reference sequence). The CDR3 runs to 15 residues. CDR3 nucleotides: TGTGCCAGCAGCTCCGGGACTAATCACCAAGAGACCCAGTACTTC. It encodes CASSSGTNHQETQYF.

This clonotype was observed at least ten times. This chain joins TRBV12-3 or TRBV12-4 and TRBJ2-2; the D gene could be TRBD1 or TRBD2 (5 bases each). The CDR3 loop spans 16 amino acids. V dropped 3 bases and J dropped 4 bases, with 15 bases sitting between them. The CDR3 loop reads CASSLFGWGFTGELFF. The CDR3 coding sequence is TGTGCCAGCAGTTTGTTCGGTTGGGGGTTCACCGGGGAGCTGTTTTTT.

This clonotype turned up a few times. The chain couples TRBV15 to TRBJ2-4, with D unclear. The CDR3 has 13 residues. The V end was cut by 2 bases, the J end by 2 bases, with 4 bases between. Germline CDR1 LNHNV, CDR2 YYDKDF (reference sequence). CDR3 loop: CATSRSSKNIQYF. In DNA form, the CDR3 reads TGTGCCACCAGCAGATCGTCCAAAAACATTCAGTACTTC.

This clonotype was counted ten times or more. The CDR3 nucleotides read TGTGCCAGCAGTCTGGACAGGGACTCCTACGAGCAGTACTTC. Translating gives CASSLDRDSYEQYF. The V call is TRBV6-1, the J call TRBJ2-7; TRBD1 matches 8 bases. After removal of 5 bases from V and 0 bases from J, the junction contained 3 bases not matched to a gene. The CDR3 spans 14 residues. CDR1 and CDR2 from the germline V gene are MNHNS and SASEGT.

This clonotype occurred many times. This sequence joins TRBV6-5 and TRBJ1-1; TRBD1 matches at 7 bases. Germline loops: CDR1 MNHEY, CDR2 SVGAGI. The CDR3 has 12 amino acids. V shed 10 bases and J 11 bases; nucleotides not matched to a gene: 13. The CDR3 bases are TGTGCCACCATATTACAGGGGAGCTTTGCTTTCTTT. Protein: CATILQGSFAFF.

The V gene is TRBV11-2, the J gene TRBJ1-1; perhaps TRBD1 as D (5 bases). V dropped 1 base and J dropped 10 bases, with 13 bases sitting between them. Germline V CDR1 and CDR2: SGHAT, FQNNGV. The CDR3 length is 13 residues. The chain's CDR3 is CASSLGQGNGAFF. CDR3 DNA: TGTGCCAGCAGCTTAGGCCAGGGCAACGGAGCTTTCTTT.

This clonotype was recorded many times. V usage is TRBV28 and J usage is TRBJ2-5; 10 bases fit TRBD1. The CDR3 sequence is 16 residues long. With 5 bases clipped from V and 2 bases from J, the junction kept 8 bases outside the gene matches. Germline V gives CDR1 MDHEN, CDR2 SYDVKM. The CDR3 spells CASSPPGQGPQETQYF. The CDR3 nucleotides are TGTGCCAGCAGTCCACCGGGACAGGGGCCTCAAGAGACCCAGTACTTC.

Of note for this clonotype: This may arise from a read error, as a much more abundant clone is one base away. The chain couples TRBV20-1 to TRBJ1-3; perhaps TRBD1 as D (5 bases). CDR1 is DFQATT and CDR2 is SNEGSKA in the germline V gene (reference sequence). This CDR3 comprises 16 residues. V lost 6 bases and J lost 0, with 18 bases in between. CDR3 DNA sequence: TGCAGTGCATTACTCCCGGGACTGAACTCTGGAAACACCATATATTTT. This gives the protein CSALLPGLNSGNTIYF.

The chain employs TRBV6-1 and TRBJ2-7; TRBD2 might be the D (6 bases). This CDR3 comprises 16 residues. The germline gives CDR1 MNHNS, CDR2 SASEGT. V shed 2 bases and J shed 2 bases, with 16 bases lying between them. The CDR3 loop is CASSEIWDFEAYEQYF. DNA for the CDR3: TGTGCCAGCAGTGAAATCTGGGACTTTGAAGCCTACGAGCAGTACTTC.

This clonotype was detected many times. The rearrangement uses TRBV6-1 and TRBJ1-2, with D unresolved. Germline V gene sequence: CDR1 MNHNS, CDR2 SASEGT. The CDR3 has 14 amino acids. V dropped 0 bases and J dropped 4 bases, with 9 bases sitting between them. In DNA, the CDR3 is TGTGCCAGCAGTGAAGCCACAGTGGGCTATGGCTACACCTTC. This encodes CASSEATVGYGYTF.

This clonotype was found a few times. The chain couples TRBV30 to TRBJ1-2; 7 positions agree with TRBD1. The ends lost 4 bases at V and 1 base at J; junction bases unmatched: 6. Germline V gene lookup returns CDR1 GTSNPN and CDR2 SVGIG (reference sequence). This CDR3 has 14 amino acids. The CDR3 loop reads CAWTPGQSNYGYTF. The CDR3 nucleotides are TGTGCCTGGACCCCGGGACAGAGTAACTATGGCTACACCTTC.

This clonotype has ten or more counts. The rearrangement uses TRBV6-1 and TRBJ2-7; D may be TRBD1 or TRBD2 (6 bases each). The V and J ends lost 4 bases and 10 bases respectively, with 23 bases between them. The CDR3 is 15 amino acids. Germline CDR1 reads MNHNS; CDR2 reads SASEGT. This chain's CDR3 is CASSGEGRQGSSQYF. In DNA, the CDR3 is TGTGCCAGCAGTGGAGAAGGGAGGCAGGGGTCGTCTCAGTACTTC.

V gene TRBV20-1 combines with J gene TRBJ1-1; 9 nucleotides line up with TRBD1. The V gene end was trimmed by 6 bases and the J gene end by 4 bases; junction bases not matched to a gene: 9. In germline, CDR1 is DFQATT, CDR2 SNEGSKA (reference sequence). The CDR3 covers 14 residues. CDR3 region: CSAKQGAGGTEAFF. The CDR3 DNA sequence: TGCAGTGCAAAACAGGGGGCGGGGGGCACTGAAGCTTTCTTT.

J is TRBJ2-7 and V is TRBV15; possible D gene TRBD2, 6 bases. Germline V gives CDR1 LNHNV, CDR2 YYDKDF (reference sequence). The V gene lost 8 bases and the J gene lost 1 base, with 12 bases spanning the gap. This CDR3 has 13 residues. For the CDR3, the DNA is TGTGCCACCCGCGGGACCAATTCCTACGAGCAGTACTTC. Protein: CATRGTNSYEQYF.

Concerning this clonotype: One end of the junction varies from germline; a read error may be responsible. The chain combines TRBV6-2 or TRBV6-3 with TRBJ1-5; D may be TRBD1 (6 bases). The CDR3 has 15 amino acids. CDR1 MNHEY and CDR2 SVGEGT come from the germline V gene. The CDR3 coding sequence is TGTGCCAGCAGCCCGGGACTGGGGGCGGGATACGCCCAGCCTTTT. Protein: CASSPGLGAGYAQPF.

The rearrangement links TRBV6-1 to TRBJ1-1; TRBD1 might be the D (5 bases). The ends were cut back, 6 bases at V and 0 bases at J, with 11 bases in the middle. The CDR3 contains 14 residues. Germline assignment: CDR1 MNHNS and CDR2 SASEGT. CDR3 sequence reads: CASRDILMNTEAFF. CDR3 coding DNA: TGTGCCAGCAGGGACATACTGATGAACACTGAAGCTTTCTTT.

This clonotype was observed at least ten times. CDR3 nucleotides: TGTGCCAGCAGGCCGACAGGGGGCCGGACCGGGGAGCTGTTTTTT. This encodes CASRPTGGRTGELFF. The gene calls are TRBV2 and TRBJ2-2; 10 nucleotides match TRBD1. The length of the CDR3 is 15 residues. Per germline, CDR1 SNHLY and CDR2 FYNNEI. Unmatched junction bases numbered 6, after V lost 6 bases and J lost 5 bases.

This clonotype has a count of ten or more. V is TRBV18 and J is TRBJ2-7, with 7 bases lining up with TRBD2. The CDR3 sequence is 15 residues long. Germline trimming cut 3 bases from V and 0 bases from J; bases unmatched to any gene: 5. Per germline, CDR1 KGHSH and CDR2 LQKENI. CDR3 bases: TGTGCCAGCTCACCGGTGCGGGAGTCCTCCTACGAGCAGTACTTC. It encodes CASSPVRESSYEQYF.

This clonotype was observed many times. V is TRBV28 and J is TRBJ2-7; unclear D gene. The CDR3 extends over 14 amino acids. Trimming cost V 6 bases and J 3 bases, with 15 bases left between them. CDR1 is MDHEN and CDR2 is SYDVKM in the germline V gene. Here the CDR3 DNA reads TGTGCCAGCAGCGAACGGGTCTTTAACTACGAGCAGTACTTC. Amino acid sequence: CASSERVFNYEQYF.

This clonotype was counted ten times or more. This rearrangement joins TRBV6-2 or TRBV6-3 to TRBJ2-7; 7 bases agree with TRBD2. The V gene's germline CDR1 is MNHEY and CDR2 SVGEGT. After removal of 8 bases from V and 6 bases from J, the junction contained 13 bases not matched to a gene. The length of the CDR3 is 14 residues. The CDR3 bases are TGTGCCAGCGGGTCCGTAGGACTAGGGGCCGAGCAGTACTTC. Amino acids: CASGSVGLGAEQYF.

In its sample, this clonotype was seen many times. The rearrangement uses TRBV28 and TRBJ1-1; unclear D gene. This CDR3 is built from 14 residues. Trimming took 5 bases from V and 4 from J, leaving 14 bases between them. Germline V gene data show CDR1 as MDHEN and CDR2 as SYDVKM. The CDR3 nucleotides are TGTGCCAGCAGTCCGCACCCGATGGGCACTGAAGCTTTCTTT. Translated, it gives CASSPHPMGTEAFF.

This clonotype was detected ten times or more. The V gene is TRBV7-2, the J gene TRBJ2-5; D gene uncertain. Germline V gene lookup returns CDR1 SGHTA and CDR2 FQGNSA. The V end was cut by 1 base, the J end by 3 bases, with 9 bases between. This CDR3 contains 14 residues. CDR3 protein: CASSLGSREETQYF. The DNA of the CDR3 is TGTGCCAGCAGCTTAGGTTCAAGGGAAGAGACCCAGTACTTC.

The chain combines TRBV12-5 with TRBJ1-1; D unresolved. Germline V gives CDR1 LGHNT, CDR2 FRNRAP. There are 14 residues in the CDR3. Trimming shortened V by 5 bases and J by 6 bases, and 16 bases separated the two germline ends. The CDR3 nucleotides read TGTGCTAGTGGTCTTTCCGCAGCAGCCGCTGAAGCTTTCTTT. This gives the protein CASGLSAAAAEAFF.

Many counts were recorded for this clonotype. The rearrangement joins TRBV9 to TRBJ2-2; no firm D call. Trimming removed 4 bases from V and 0 bases from J, with 16 bases in between. Germline V gene lookup returns CDR1 SGDLS and CDR2 YYNGEE. The CDR3 is 17 amino acids. DNA for the CDR3: TGTGCCAGCAGCCCTCTTGGCGGAGCCGCGAACACCGGGGAGCTGTTTTTT. This sequence encodes CASSPLGGAANTGELFF.